The 25 T cell receptor beta chains reported below all come from one sample, sequenced in a study of T cell responses to AZD1222 COVID-19 vaccine. The repertoire was sequenced with immunoSEQ multiplex PCR; TCRdb's copy has only in-frame clones and lacks some. This sample yields some 120,000 clones, of which about 88% are seen a single time; around a tenth belongs to the top ten. Sequenced here: peripheral blood, sampled 28 days after the second AZD1222 dose. These receptors all come from an adult who received the AZD1222 COVID-19 vaccine.

In this sample, this clone turned up a few times. The same CDR3 can be traced to other DNA sequences in this sample. The chain has TRBV2 and TRBJ1-1; no reliable D call. CDR3 length: 14 amino acids. Germline CDR1 and CDR2: SNHLY and FYNNEI. Trimming removed 5 bases at V and 0 bases at J, with 10 bases between. The chain's CDR3 is CASSFGRMNTEAFF. The CDR3 DNA reads TGTGCCAGCAGTTTTGGACGGATGAACACTGAAGCTTTCTTT.

The CDR3: CASSLWADYPQETQYF. Here the CDR3 DNA reads TGTGCCAGCAGCTTATGGGCGGACTATCCTCAAGAGACCCAGTACTTC. The chain combines TRBV7-9 with TRBJ2-5, with D maybe TRBD2 (6 bases). Trimming pared 2 bases from V and 2 bases from J, leaving 15 bases between. Looked up from germline, CDR1 is SEHNR and CDR2 is FQNEAQ (reference sequence). The length of the CDR3 is 16 residues.

This clone was picked up a small number of times. The rearrangement links TRBV5-1 to TRBJ2-3; D unresolved. V was clipped by 0 bases and J by 1 base, with 3 bases between them. Germline-derived CDR1 and CDR2 are SGHRS and YFSETQ. The CDR3 runs to 13 residues. The CDR3 DNA is TGCGCCAGCAGCTTGGAGCGCACAGATACGCAGTATTTT. Amino acids: CASSLERTDTQYF.

This clone showed up just once. The chain employs TRBV27 and TRBJ2-1; 11 bases fit TRBD1. After removal of 5 bases from V and 7 bases from J, the junction contained 4 bases not matched to a gene. Germline V gene data show CDR1 as MNHEY and CDR2 as SMNVEV (reference sequence). CDR3 length equals 14 residues. The CDR3 reads CASSLGTGGNEQFF. CDR3 bases: TGTGCCAGCAGTCTGGGGACAGGGGGAAATGAGCAGTTCTTC.

The CDR3, as DNA: TGTGCCAGCAGCGACCCCGTGAGGGCCTATGGCTACACCTTC. It encodes CASSDPVRAYGYTF. The J gene is TRBJ1-2, the V gene TRBV6-5; the D is unclear. CDR3 length equals 14 residues. Germline values: CDR1 MNHEY, CDR2 SVGAGI. The V end was cut by 6 bases, the J end by 4 bases, with 15 bases between.

DNA of the CDR3: TGTGCCAGCAGCCGAAACTGGGAAGGCTACGAGCAGTACTTC. Translating gives CASSRNWEGYEQYF. V gene TRBV3-1 (or the pseudogene TRBV3-2) combines with J gene TRBJ2-7; D is uncertain. The CDR3 has 14 residues. Trimming took 4 bases from V and 3 from J, leaving 13 bases between them. Germline V lookup: CDR1 LGHDT, CDR2 YNNKEL (reference sequence).

The rearrangement joins TRBV5-8 to TRBJ2-3, with 11 positions matching TRBD2. Per germline, CDR1 SGHTS and CDR2 YDEGEE. CDR3 length: 20 residues. The ends lost 0 bases at V and 6 bases at J; junction bases unmatched: 18. The chain's CDR3 is CASSLEPTSGTAAGPDTQYF. In DNA, the CDR3 is TGTGCCAGCAGCTTGGAACCGACTAGCGGGACAGCCGCCGGTCCGGATACGCAGTATTTT.

The sample holds one count of this clone. The chain recombines TRBV12-3 or TRBV12-4 with TRBJ2-3; no definite D call. Trimming shortened V by 7 bases and J by 6 bases, and 8 bases separated the two germline ends. This CDR3 region has 11 residues. The CDR3 spells CASTLRDTQYF. CDR3 nucleotides: TGTGCCAGCACCCTCCGGGATACGCAGTATTTT.

This chain links TRBV18 with TRBJ1-2, with a tentative D call TRBD1 (5 bases). This CDR3 is built from 18 residues. Trimming stripped 1 base from V and 6 bases from J, with 24 bases between. The germline V gene encodes CDR1 KGHSH and CDR2 LQKENI. The CDR3 DNA reads as TGTGCCAGCTCACCACGAGGAACGAAGGACCCCGGGGGTAATGGCTACACCTTC. Protein product: CASSPRGTKDPGGNGYTF.

The chain combines TRBV18 with TRBJ1-3; TRBD1 agrees at 7 bases. The CDR3 is made up of 16 amino acids. Per the germline V gene, CDR1 is KGHSH and CDR2 is LQKENI. V shed 3 bases, J shed 3 bases, and the junction held 8 bases outside the gene matches. The DNA for the CDR3 is TGTGCCAGCTCACCGAGGGGACAGAGTTATGGAAACACCATATATTTT. Protein product: CASSPRGQSYGNTIYF.

V and J are TRBV19 and TRBJ1-6; a possible D gene is TRBD1 (6 bases). Deletions cut 5 bases from V and 7 bases from J, with 18 bases between. The CDR3 contains 16 residues. The V gene's germline CDR1 is LNHDA and CDR2 SQIVND (reference sequence). Written as DNA, the CDR3 is TGTGCCAGTAGTTTACAGGGCTCGGGATACAATTCACCCCTCCACTTT. Its translation: CASSLQGSGYNSPLHF.

J is TRBJ1-2 and V is TRBV18; D remains ambiguous. Germline CDR1 is KGHSH and CDR2 is LQKENI. The germline V and J ends were trimmed by 1 base and 7 bases, with 13 bases remaining between them. The CDR3 sequence is 14 residues long. The CDR3 nucleotides are TGTGCCAGCTCACCACGTCGACACCTAGGTGGCTACACCTTC. It yields the protein CASSPRRHLGGYTF.

This sequence joins TRBV11-2 and TRBJ2-7; TRBD2 agrees at 8 bases. The CDR3 length is 15 residues. Germline-derived CDR1 and CDR2 are SGHAT and FQNNGV. V trimming: 4 bases; J trimming: 9 bases; junction bases outside the gene matches: 14. CDR3: CASSYRPGLEERQYF. CDR3 DNA sequence: TGTGCCAGCAGCTACCGCCCGGGACTAGAGGAGAGGCAGTACTTC.

The chain has TRBV5-8 and TRBJ1-3, with D unresolved. Germline V lookup: CDR1 SGHTS, CDR2 YDEGEE. Trimming took 1 base from V and 4 from J, leaving 9 bases between them. The CDR3 runs 14 residues. CDR3 nucleotides: TGTGCCAGCAGCTTGCGGGGTGAGGGAAACACCATATATTTT. Residues: CASSLRGEGNTIYF. The whole variable domain, remainder taken from reference TRBV5-8 and TRBJ1-3, is EAGVTQSPTHLIKTRGQQATLRCSPISGHTSVYWYQQALGLGLQFLLWYDEGEERNRGNFPPRFSGRQFPNYSSELNVNALELEDSALYLCASSLRGEGNTIYFGEGSWLTVV.

This clone appeared once. One end of the junction varies from germline; a read error may be responsible. This rearrangement joins TRBV7-8 to TRBJ2-5; D gene unclear. From germline, CDR1 is SGHVS and CDR2 FQNEAQ. This CDR3 spans 15 amino acids. CDR3 region: CASSLVIQAQGTQYF. The CDR3 DNA is TGTGCCAGCAGCTTAGTTATCCAGGCTCAAGGGACCCAGTACTTC. Based on the CDR3 plus reference TRBV7-8 and TRBJ2-5, the full variable domain is GAGVSQSPRYKVAKRGQDVALRCDPISGHVSLFWYQQALGQGPEFLTYFQNEAQLDKSGLPSDRFFAERPEGSVSTLKIQRTQQEDSAVYLCASSLVIQAQGTQYFGPGTRLLVL.

This chain connects TRBV3-1 (or the pseudogene TRBV3-2) to TRBJ2-1, with 12 bases matching TRBD1. V lost 8 bases and J lost 14; bases outside the gene matches: 16. The CDR3 loop spans 15 amino acids. In germline, CDR1 is LGHDT, CDR2 YNNKEL (reference sequence). CDR3 region: CASRMAGTGGFEEFF. The CDR3 DNA reads TGTGCCAGCCGGATGGCCGGGACAGGGGGCTTCGAGGAGTTCTTC.

The chain joins TRBV6-5 to TRBJ1-1; 8 nucleotides align to TRBD1. Per germline, CDR1 MNHEY and CDR2 SVGAGI. This CDR3 comprises 13 residues. After removal of 6 bases from V and 6 bases from J, the junction contained 6 bases not matched to a gene. CDR3 in DNA: TGTGCCAGCAGACACAGGGGGGTGGCTGAAGCTTTCTTT. It encodes CASRHRGVAEAFF.

The V gene is TRBV5-1, the J gene TRBJ2-3; 11 nucleotides match TRBD2. CDR1 is SGHRS, CDR2 YFSETQ, per germline. The length of the CDR3 is 18 residues. The V gene end was trimmed by 4 bases and the J gene end by 0 bases; junction bases not matched to a gene: 10. The CDR3, as DNA: TGCGCCAGCAGCCTCCAAATAGCGGGGGGGAGGAGCACAGATACGCAGTATTTT. Translated, it gives CASSLQIAGGRSTDTQYF.

The J gene is TRBJ1-2, the V gene TRBV12-3 or TRBV12-4; D may be TRBD1 (5 bases). This CDR3 contains 13 residues. V was shortened by 4 bases and J by 4 bases, with 10 bases between the two germline ends. The CDR3 here is CASSWDPTYGYTF. The CDR3 DNA reads TGTGCCAGCAGTTGGGACCCAACCTATGGCTACACCTTC.

The chain joins TRBV5-1 to TRBJ1-6; TRBD1 matches at 9 bases. The CDR3 spans 14 residues. CDR1 and CDR2 from the germline V gene are SGHRS and YFSETQ. The ends lost 5 bases at V and 10 bases at J; junction bases unmatched: 7. The CDR3 sequence: CASRPGQGGSPLHF. In DNA, the CDR3 is TGCGCCAGCAGGCCGGGACAGGGAGGGTCACCCCTCCACTTT.

The genes are TRBV14 and TRBJ2-7; a weak D match, TRBD2 (6 bases). V lost 6 bases to trimming and J lost 2 bases, with 17 bases between them. Per germline, CDR1 SGHDN and CDR2 FVKESK. This CDR3 contains 15 residues. The CDR3 is CASRLSSDRPYEQYF. CDR3 nucleotides: TGTGCCAGCAGGCTCTCTAGCGATCGCCCCTACGAGCAGTACTTC. Supplemented by reference TRBV14 and TRBJ2-7, the full variable domain reads EAGVTQFPSHSVIEKGQTVTLRCDPISGHDNLYWYRRVMGKEIKFLLHFVKESKQDESGMPNNRFLAERTGGTYSTLKVQPAELEDSGVYFCASRLSSDRPYEQYFGPGTRLTVT.

The V call is TRBV6-5, the J call TRBJ1-2; 9 bases map to TRBD1. The CDR3 spans 15 residues. V was pared by 2 bases and J by 8 bases, with 9 bases of the junction left unmatched. Germline assignment: CDR1 MNHEY and CDR2 SVGAGI. The DNA of the CDR3 is TGTGCCAGCAGTTACCTGGACGGGACAGGGTTGGGCTACACCTTC. Amino acids: CASSYLDGTGLGYTF.

The V gene is TRBV5-1, the J gene TRBJ2-5; D is ambiguous. The CDR3 has 12 amino acids. Trimming removed 0 bases at V and 4 bases at J, with 4 bases between. Germline CDR1 and CDR2: SGHRS and YFSETQ. The DNA of the CDR3 is TGCGCCAGCAGCTTGGCCGGAGAGACCCAGTACTTC. Amino acid sequence: CASSLAGETQYF.

This chain uses TRBV19 with TRBJ2-1, with D unresolved. V shed 10 bases and J shed 5 bases, with 15 bases lying between them. Germline lookup yields CDR1 LNHDA and CDR2 SQIVND (reference sequence). The CDR3 sequence is 13 residues long. The chain's CDR3 is CAIQVSGHNEQFF. The DNA for the CDR3 is TGTGCCATCCAAGTGTCCGGTCACAATGAGCAGTTCTTC.

The chain recombines TRBV11-2 with TRBJ1-4; no reliable D call. Trimming took off 8 bases at V and 3 bases at J, with 10 bases between the two ends. Germline CDR1 is SGHAT and CDR2 is FQNNGV. This CDR3 comprises 13 residues. The CDR3 reads CASSRSANEKLFF. In DNA form, the CDR3 reads TGTGCCAGCTCCAGGTCAGCTAATGAAAAACTGTTTTTT. Full variable domain (outside the CDR3, taken from reference TRBV11-2 and TRBJ1-4): EAGVAQSPRYKIIEKRQSVAFWCNPISGHATLYWYQQILGQGPKLLIQFQNNGVVDDSQLPKDRFSAERLKGVDSTLKIQPAKLEDSAVYLCASSRSANEKLFFGSGTQLSVL.